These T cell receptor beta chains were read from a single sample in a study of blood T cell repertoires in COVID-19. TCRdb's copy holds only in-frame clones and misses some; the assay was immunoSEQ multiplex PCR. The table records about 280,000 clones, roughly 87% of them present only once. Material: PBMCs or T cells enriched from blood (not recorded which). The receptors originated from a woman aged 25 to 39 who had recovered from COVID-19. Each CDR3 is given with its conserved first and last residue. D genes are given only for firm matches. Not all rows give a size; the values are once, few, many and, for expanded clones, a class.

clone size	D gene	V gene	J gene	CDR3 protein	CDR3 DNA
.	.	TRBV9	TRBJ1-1	CASSLLTDTEAFF	TGTGCCAGCAGCCTACTCACAGACACTGAAGCTTTCTTT
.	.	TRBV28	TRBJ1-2	CASSDTYGYTF	TGTGCCAGCAGTGACACGTATGGCTACACCTTC
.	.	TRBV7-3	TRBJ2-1	CASSSVPSYNEQFF	TGTGCCAGCAGCTCCGTCCCTTCCTACAATGAGCAGTTCTTC
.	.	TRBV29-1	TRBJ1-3	CSVEDNAVSGNTIYF	TGCAGCGTTGAAGACAATGCAGTGTCTGGAAACACCATATATTTT
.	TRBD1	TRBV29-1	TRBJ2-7	CSVENRGPEQYF	TGCAGCGTTGAGAACAGGGGGCCCGAGCAGTACTTC
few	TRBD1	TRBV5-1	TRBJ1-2	CASSLQGADYGYTF	TGCGCCAGCAGCCTACAGGGGGCGGACTATGGCTACACCTTC
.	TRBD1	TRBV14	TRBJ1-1	CASSQDLEGRGVFGEAFF	TGTGCCAGCAGCCAAGATCTGGAGGGCAGGGGGGTCTTTGGGGAAGCTTTCTTT
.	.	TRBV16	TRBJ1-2	CASSRTGYNYGYTF	TGTGCCAGCAGTCGTACAGGTTACAACTATGGCTACACCTTC
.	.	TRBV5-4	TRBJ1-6	CASSLVSGTAYNSPLHF	TGTGCCAGCAGCTTGGTTTCGGGGACTGCCTATAATTCACCCCTCCACTTT
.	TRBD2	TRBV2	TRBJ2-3	CASWASGRTDTQYF	TGTGCCAGCTGGGCTAGCGGCCGCACAGATACGCAGTATTTT
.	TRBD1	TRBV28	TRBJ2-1	CASSPQQGSYNEQFF	TGTGCCAGCAGTCCTCAACAGGGGTCCTACAATGAGCAGTTCTTC
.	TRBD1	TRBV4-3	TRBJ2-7	CASSQAFLGAQGPYEQYF	TGCGCCAGCAGCCAAGCTTTCCTGGGGGCACAGGGGCCATACGAGCAGTACTTC
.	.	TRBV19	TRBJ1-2	CASHPGHLNGYTF	TGTGCCAGTCATCCGGGACACCTGAATGGCTACACCTTC
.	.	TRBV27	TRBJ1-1	CASSLFRTDTEAFF	TGTGCCAGCAGTTTATTTCGGACAGACACTGAAGCTTTCTTT
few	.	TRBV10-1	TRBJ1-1	CASSPGGAMNTEAFF	TGCGCCAGCAGTCCTGGGGGGGCTATGAACACTGAAGCTTTCTTT
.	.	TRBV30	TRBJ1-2	CAWSKLLRDYTF	TGTGCCTGGAGTAAGCTCCTCAGGGACTACACCTTC
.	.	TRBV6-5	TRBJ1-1	CASSYSLNTEAFF	TGTGCCAGCAGTTATTCTTTGAACACTGAAGCTTTCTTT
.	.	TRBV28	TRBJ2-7	CASRGRREQYF	TGTGCCAGCAGGGGGAGACGCGAGCAGTACTTC
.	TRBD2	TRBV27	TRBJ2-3	CASGAAGVWDTQYF	TGTGCCAGCGGCGCAGCGGGAGTCTGGGATACGCAGTATTTT
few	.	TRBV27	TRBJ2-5	CASSSRAGGTQYF	TGTGCCAGCAGTTCCCGGGCCGGGGGGACCCAGTACTTC
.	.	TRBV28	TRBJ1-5	CASLGGGAGNQPQHF	TGTGCCAGCTTAGGGGGGGGCGCCGGCAATCAGCCCCAGCATTTT
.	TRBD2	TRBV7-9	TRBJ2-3	CASSLSSGTSGRASDTQYF	TGTGCCAGCAGCTTGTCTTCCGGGACTAGCGGGAGGGCCTCAGATACGCAGTATTTT
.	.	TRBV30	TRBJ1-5	CAWSDAGYQPQHF	TGTGCCTGGAGTGACGCAGGGTATCAGCCCCAGCATTTT
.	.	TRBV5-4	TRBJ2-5	CASSFRDLQETQYF	TGTGCCAGCAGCTTCCGGGACTTGCAAGAGACCCAGTACTTC
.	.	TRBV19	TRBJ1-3	CASSITRAASGNTIYF	TGTGCCAGTAGTATTACACGTGCCGCCTCTGGAAACACCATATATTTT
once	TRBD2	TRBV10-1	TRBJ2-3	CASSSAGDATDTQYF	TGCGCCAGCAGTTCAGCGGGAGATGCCACAGATACGCAGTATTTT
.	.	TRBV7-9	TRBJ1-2	CASSSPSRFGNYGYTF	TGTGCCAGCAGCTCGCCAAGCCGTTTCGGGAACTATGGCTACACCTTC
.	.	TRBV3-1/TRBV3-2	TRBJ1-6	CASSPRRESPLHF	TGTGCCAGCAGCCCGAGGAGGGAATCACCCCTCCACTTT
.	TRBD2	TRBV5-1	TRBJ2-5	CASSWGLAGGLAETQYF	TGCGCCAGCAGCTGGGGGCTAGCGGGGGGCCTAGCGGAGACCCAGTACTTC
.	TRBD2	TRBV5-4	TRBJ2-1	CASGLGGMGSEQFF	TGTGCCAGCGGGCTCGGGGGGATGGGGAGTGAGCAGTTCTTC
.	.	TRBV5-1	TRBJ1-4	CASSFRAGDEKLFF	TGCGCCAGCAGCTTTCGTGCGGGCGATGAAAAACTGTTTTTT
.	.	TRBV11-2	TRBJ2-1	CASSGLRGSSYNEQFF	TGTGCCAGCAGCGGTCTCCGGGGTAGCTCCTACAATGAGCAGTTCTTC
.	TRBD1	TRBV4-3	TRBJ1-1	CASSQDGTGRTEAFF	TGCGCCAGCAGCCAAGATGGGACAGGGAGGACTGAAGCTTTCTTT
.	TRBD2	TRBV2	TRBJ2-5	CASISGREETQYF	TGTGCCAGCATATCTGGGAGGGAAGAGACCCAGTACTTC
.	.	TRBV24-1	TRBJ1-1	CATRETGVNTEAFF	TGTGCCACCAGGGAGACAGGAGTGAACACTGAAGCTTTCTTT
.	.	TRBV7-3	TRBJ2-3	CASSSLAASTDTQYF	TGTGCCAGCAGCTCCTTAGCGGCGAGCACAGATACGCAGTATTTT
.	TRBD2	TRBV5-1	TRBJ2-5	CASSLGLAGDQETQYF	TGCGCCAGCAGCTTGGGTCTAGCGGGAGACCAAGAGACCCAGTACTTC
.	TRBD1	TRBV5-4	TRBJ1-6	CASSLAGDSSPLHF	TGTGCCAGCAGCTTGGCCGGGGACAGTTCACCCCTCCACTTT
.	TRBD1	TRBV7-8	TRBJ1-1	CASSLSARGVTEAFF	TGTGCCAGCAGCTTATCGGCCAGGGGGGTCACTGAAGCTTTCTTT
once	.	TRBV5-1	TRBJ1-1	CASSTYRTGNTEAFF	TGCGCCAGCAGCACCTATCGGACGGGAAACACTGAAGCTTTCTTT
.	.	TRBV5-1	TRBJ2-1	CASSLMVSGSSYNEQFF	TGCGCCAGCAGCTTGATGGTTAGCGGAAGCTCCTACAATGAGCAGTTCTTC
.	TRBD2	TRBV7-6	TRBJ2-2	CASSAGLAGGAGELFF	TGTGCCAGCAGCGCCGGACTAGCGGGGGGAGCGGGGGAGCTGTTTTTT
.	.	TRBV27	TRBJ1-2	CASSYARGYGYTF	TGTGCCAGCAGTTATGCCAGGGGCTATGGCTACACCTTC
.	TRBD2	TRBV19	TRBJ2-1	CASSILAGDNEQFF	TGTGCCAGTAGTATCCTAGCGGGGGACAATGAGCAGTTCTTC
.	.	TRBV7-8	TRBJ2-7	CASSLKSEQYF	TGTGCCAGCAGCCTGAAGAGCGAGCAGTACTTC
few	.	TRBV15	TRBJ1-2	CATSRDREGIARGYTF	TGTGCCACCAGCAGAGATCGGGAGGGGATTGCGAGGGGCTACACCTTC
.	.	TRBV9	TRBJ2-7	CASSVGSTGYEQYF	TGTGCCAGCAGCGTAGGGAGTACCGGCTACGAGCAGTACTTC
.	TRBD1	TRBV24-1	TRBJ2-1	CATSDHRQGAYNEQFF	TGTGCCACCAGTGATCACAGACAGGGGGCCTACAATGAGCAGTTCTTC
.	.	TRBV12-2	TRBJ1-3	CASRLRQNFSGNTIYF	TGTGCAAGTCGCCTGCGACAGAATTTCTCTGGAAACACCATATATTTT
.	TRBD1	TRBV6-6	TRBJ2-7	CASSYLGQGNYEQYF	TGTGCCAGCAGTTACTTGGGACAGGGGAACTACGAGCAGTACTTC
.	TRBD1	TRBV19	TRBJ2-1	CASREGASNEQFF	TGTGCCAGTAGAGAGGGGGCTAGCAATGAGCAGTTCTTC
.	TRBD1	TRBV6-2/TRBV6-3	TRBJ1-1	CASSYAPQGLNTEAFF	TGTGCCAGCAGTTACGCTCCACAGGGGTTGAACACTGAAGCTTTCTTT
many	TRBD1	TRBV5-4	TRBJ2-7	CASSWDRGSDEQYF	TGTGCCAGCAGTTGGGACAGGGGGTCCGACGAGCAGTACTTC
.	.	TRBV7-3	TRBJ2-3	CASSSPTSTDTQYF	TGTGCCAGCAGCTCACCGACTAGCACAGATACGCAGTATTTT
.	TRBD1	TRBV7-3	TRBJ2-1	CASSLSGQGAYEQFF	TGTGCCAGCAGCTTAAGCGGGCAGGGGGCTTATGAGCAGTTCTTC